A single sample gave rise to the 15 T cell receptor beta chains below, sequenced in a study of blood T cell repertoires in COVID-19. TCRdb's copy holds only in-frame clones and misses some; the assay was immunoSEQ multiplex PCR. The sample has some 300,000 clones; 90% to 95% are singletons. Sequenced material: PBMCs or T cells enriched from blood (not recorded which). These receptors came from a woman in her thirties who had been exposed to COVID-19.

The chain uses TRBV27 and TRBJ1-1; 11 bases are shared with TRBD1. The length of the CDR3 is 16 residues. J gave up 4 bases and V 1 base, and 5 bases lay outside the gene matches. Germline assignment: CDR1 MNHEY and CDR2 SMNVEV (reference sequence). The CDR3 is CASSLWTGGTLTEAFF. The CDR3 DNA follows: TGTGCCAGCAGTTTATGGACAGGGGGCACACTCACTGAAGCTTTCTTT.

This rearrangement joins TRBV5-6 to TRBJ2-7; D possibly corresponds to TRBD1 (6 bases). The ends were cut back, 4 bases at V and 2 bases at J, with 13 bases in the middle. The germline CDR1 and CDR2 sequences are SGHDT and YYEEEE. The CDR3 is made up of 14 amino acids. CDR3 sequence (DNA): TGTGCCAGCAGCCCCTCGGGACAAGCCTACGAGCAGTACTTC. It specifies CASSPSGQAYEQYF.

This CDR3 reads CASSRLGAAGGSTQYF. The CDR3 nucleotides are TGTGCCAGCAGCCGGCTTGGGGCAGCGGGGGGGAGTACCCAGTACTTC. The chain combines TRBV14 with TRBJ2-5; 10 nucleotides agree with TRBD2. Trimming at V came to 4 bases and at J to 8 bases, leaving 13 bases not matched to a gene. The CDR3 sequence is 16 residues long. CDR1 is SGHDN, CDR2 FVKESK, per germline.

Here the CDR3 DNA reads TGTGCCAGCAGTACGACTAGGGAGGCGGACATTCAGTACTTC. Translation: CASSTTREADIQYF. The chain has TRBV2 and TRBJ2-4; D may be TRBD2 (6 bases). Trimming took off 5 bases at V and 8 bases at J, with 16 bases between the two ends. Germline lookup yields CDR1 SNHLY and CDR2 FYNNEI. This CDR3 has 14 amino acids.

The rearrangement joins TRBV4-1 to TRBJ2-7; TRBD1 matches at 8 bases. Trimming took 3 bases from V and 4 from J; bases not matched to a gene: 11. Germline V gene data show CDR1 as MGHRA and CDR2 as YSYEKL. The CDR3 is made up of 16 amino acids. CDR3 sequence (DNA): TGCGCCAGCAGCCACCTATCGACAGGGGCGGTTTACGAGCAGTACTTC. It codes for CASSHLSTGAVYEQYF.

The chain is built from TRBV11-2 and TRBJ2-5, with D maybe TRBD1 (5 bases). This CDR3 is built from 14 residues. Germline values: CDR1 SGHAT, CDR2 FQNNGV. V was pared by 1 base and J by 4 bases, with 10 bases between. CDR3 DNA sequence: TGTGCCAGCAGCTTAGCTGGGGCAGGAGAGACCCAGTACTTC. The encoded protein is CASSLAGAGETQYF. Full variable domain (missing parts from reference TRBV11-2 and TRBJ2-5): EAGVAQSPRYKIIEKRQSVAFWCNPISGHATLYWYQQILGQGPKLLIQFQNNGVVDDSQLPKDRFSAERLKGVDSTLKIQPAKLEDSAVYLCASSLAGAGETQYFGPGTRLLVL.

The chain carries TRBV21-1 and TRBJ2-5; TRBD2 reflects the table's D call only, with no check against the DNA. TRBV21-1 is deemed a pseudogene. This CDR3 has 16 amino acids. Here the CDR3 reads CASSRGPATRKETQYF. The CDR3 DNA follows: TGTGCCAGCAGCAGAGGCCCGGCGACTCGCAAAGAGACCCAGTACTTC.

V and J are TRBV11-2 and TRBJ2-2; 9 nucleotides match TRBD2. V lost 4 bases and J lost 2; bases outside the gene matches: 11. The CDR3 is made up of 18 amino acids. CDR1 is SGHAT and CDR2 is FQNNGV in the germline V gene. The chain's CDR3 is CASSSRVAGAFNTGELFF. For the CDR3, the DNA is TGTGCCAGCAGCTCTCGGGTAGCGGGGGCTTTTAACACCGGGGAGCTGTTTTTT.

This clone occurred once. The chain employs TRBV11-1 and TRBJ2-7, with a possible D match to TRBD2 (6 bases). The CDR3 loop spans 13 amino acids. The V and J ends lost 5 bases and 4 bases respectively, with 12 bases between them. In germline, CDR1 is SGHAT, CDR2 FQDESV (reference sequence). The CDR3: CASSPRGWYEQYF. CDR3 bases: TGTGCCAGCAGCCCCCGGGGGTGGTACGAGCAGTACTTC.

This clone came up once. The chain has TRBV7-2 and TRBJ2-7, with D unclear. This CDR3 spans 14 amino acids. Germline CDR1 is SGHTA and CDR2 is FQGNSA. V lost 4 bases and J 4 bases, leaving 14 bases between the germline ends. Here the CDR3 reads CASSSGVVGYEQYF. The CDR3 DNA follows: TGTGCCAGCAGCTCGGGTGTGGTGGGTTACGAGCAGTACTTC. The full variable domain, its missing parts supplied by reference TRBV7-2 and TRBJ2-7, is GAGVSQSPSNKVTEKGKDVELRCDPISGHTALYWYRQSLGQGLEFLIYFQGNSAPDKSGLPSDRFSAERTGGSVSTLTIQRTQQEDSAVYLCASSSGVVGYEQYFGPGTRLTVT.

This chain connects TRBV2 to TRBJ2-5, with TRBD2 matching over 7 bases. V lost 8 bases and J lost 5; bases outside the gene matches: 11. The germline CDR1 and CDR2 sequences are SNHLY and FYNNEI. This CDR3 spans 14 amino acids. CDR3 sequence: CASLGGGIGETQYF. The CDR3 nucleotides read TGTGCCAGCCTGGGGGGAGGGATTGGGGAGACCCAGTACTTC.

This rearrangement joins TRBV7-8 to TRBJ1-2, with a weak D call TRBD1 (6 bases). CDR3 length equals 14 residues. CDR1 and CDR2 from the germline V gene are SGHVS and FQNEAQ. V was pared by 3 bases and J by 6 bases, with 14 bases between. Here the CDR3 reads CASSLQGYENGYTF. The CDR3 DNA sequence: TGTGCCAGCAGCTTGCAGGGGTATGAGAATGGCTACACCTTC.

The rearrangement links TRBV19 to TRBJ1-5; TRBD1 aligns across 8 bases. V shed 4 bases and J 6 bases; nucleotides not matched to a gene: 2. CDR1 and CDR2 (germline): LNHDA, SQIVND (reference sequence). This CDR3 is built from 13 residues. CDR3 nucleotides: TGTGCCAGTAGTAAACAGGGGGGTCAGCCCCAGCATTTT. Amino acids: CASSKQGGQPQHF.

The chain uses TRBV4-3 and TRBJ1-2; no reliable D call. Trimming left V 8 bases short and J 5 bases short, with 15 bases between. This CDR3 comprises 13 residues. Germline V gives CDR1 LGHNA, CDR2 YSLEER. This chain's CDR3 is CASGSGGRYGYTF. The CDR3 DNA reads TGCGCCAGCGGTTCAGGAGGGCGTTATGGCTACACCTTC.

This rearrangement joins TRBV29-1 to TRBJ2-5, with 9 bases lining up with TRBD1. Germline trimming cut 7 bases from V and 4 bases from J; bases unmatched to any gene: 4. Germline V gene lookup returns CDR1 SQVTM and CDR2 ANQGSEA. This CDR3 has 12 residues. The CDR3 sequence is CSADRGGETQYF. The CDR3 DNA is TGCAGCGCCGACAGGGGGGGAGAGACCCAGTACTTC.